The rows below give T cell receptor beta chains drawn from one sample of a study of cytomegalovirus exposure and HLA in healthy donors. Measured with immunoSEQ multiplex PCR; TCRdb has only the in-frame clones, and not every one. The repertoire holds approximately 170,000 clones, with 83% as singletons. Material: PBMCs. The source of these receptors is a man aged 45-65 years in good health and CMV-seropositive. CDR3s include the opening cysteine and the closing phenylalanine or tryptophan. The D gene is left open where the match is weak. The size entry is marked missing in some rows and otherwise reads once, few, many or a size class.

clone_size: .
j_call: TRBJ1-4
v_call: TRBV28
d_call: .
cdr3_aa: CASSLSAGMEKLFF
cdr3_nt: TGTGCCAGCAGTTTAAGTGCAGGGATGGAAAAACTGTTTTTT

clone_size: .
j_call: TRBJ2-3
v_call: TRBV12-5
d_call: .
cdr3_aa: CASGSRIAGDTQYF
cdr3_nt: TGTGCTAGTGGTTCCCGTATCGCGGGAGATACGCAGTATTTT

clone_size: .
j_call: TRBJ1-4
v_call: TRBV28
d_call: TRBD1
cdr3_aa: CASRKTGGVGILFF
cdr3_nt: TGTGCCAGCAGGAAGACAGGGGGCGTCGGGATACTGTTTTTT

clone_size: .
j_call: TRBJ1-5
v_call: TRBV2
d_call: .
cdr3_aa: CASSEAEIFNQPQHF
cdr3_nt: TGTGCCAGCAGTGAAGCCGAGATATTCAATCAGCCCCAGCATTTT

clone_size: .
j_call: TRBJ1-6
v_call: TRBV5-1
d_call: .
cdr3_aa: CASSLNLRQSGGSPLHF
cdr3_nt: TGCGCCAGCAGCTTGAACCTCCGGCAGTCGGGAGGGTCACCCCTCCACTTT

clone_size: .
j_call: TRBJ1-1
v_call: TRBV5-8
d_call: .
cdr3_aa: CASSVGHLGGANTEAFF
cdr3_nt: TGTGCCAGCAGCGTGGGACATCTCGGTGGTGCGAACACTGAAGCTTTCTTT

clone_size: .
j_call: TRBJ1-1
v_call: TRBV4-3
d_call: .
cdr3_aa: CASSQAGVGTEAFF
cdr3_nt: TGCGCCAGCAGCCAAGCAGGGGTCGGCACTGAAGCTTTCTTT

clone_size: .
j_call: TRBJ1-3
v_call: TRBV7-2
d_call: .
cdr3_aa: CASRAGVTGNTIYF
cdr3_nt: TGTGCCAGCAGGGCAGGGGTTACTGGAAACACCATATATTTT

clone_size: .
j_call: TRBJ2-3
v_call: TRBV30
d_call: TRBD2
cdr3_aa: CAWGLSGGPDTQYF
cdr3_nt: TGTGCCTGGGGGTTATCGGGGGGGCCAGATACGCAGTATTTT

clone_size: once
j_call: TRBJ2-6
v_call: TRBV9
d_call: .
cdr3_aa: CASSVDRVLSSRANVLTF
cdr3_nt: TGTGCCAGCAGCGTAGACAGGGTATTGAGCTCTAGGGCCAACGTCCTGACTTTC

clone_size: .
j_call: TRBJ1-1
v_call: TRBV30
d_call: .
cdr3_aa: CAWSVRRERNTEAFF
cdr3_nt: TGTGCCTGGAGTGTACGCAGGGAAAGGAACACTGAAGCTTTCTTT

clone_size: .
j_call: TRBJ2-7
v_call: TRBV10-3
d_call: .
cdr3_aa: CAISATPRREPRFSYEQYF
cdr3_nt: TGTGCCATCAGTGCGACCCCCCGCCGGGAACCCCGCTTTTCCTACGAGCAGTACTTC

clone_size: .
j_call: TRBJ2-5
v_call: TRBV28
d_call: .
cdr3_aa: CASSLATVETQYF
cdr3_nt: TGTGCCAGCAGTCTAGCGACGGTCGAGACCCAGTACTTC

clone_size: .
j_call: TRBJ2-7
v_call: TRBV5-1
d_call: TRBD2
cdr3_aa: CASSLAPSGDYEQYF
cdr3_nt: TGCGCCAGCAGCTTGGCGCCTAGCGGGGACTACGAGCAGTACTTC

clone_size: .
j_call: TRBJ2-2
v_call: TRBV5-1
d_call: .
cdr3_aa: CASSPSYTGELFF
cdr3_nt: TGCGCCAGCAGCCCTTCTTACACCGGGGAGCTGTTTTTT

clone_size: .
j_call: TRBJ2-2
v_call: TRBV4-3
d_call: TRBD2
cdr3_aa: CASSQLAGQNTGELFF
cdr3_nt: TGCGCCAGCAGCCAACTAGCGGGACAGAACACCGGGGAGCTGTTTTTT

clone_size: .
j_call: TRBJ1-2
v_call: TRBV19
d_call: TRBD1
cdr3_aa: CASSTRGQGNYGYTF
cdr3_nt: TGTGCCAGTAGTACGCGAGGACAGGGTAACTATGGCTACACCTTC

clone_size: once
j_call: TRBJ1-2
v_call: TRBV7-6
d_call: TRBD1
cdr3_aa: CASSFQTGTAHGYTF
cdr3_nt: TGTGCCAGCAGCTTCCAGACCGGGACAGCACATGGCTACACCTTC

clone_size: .
j_call: TRBJ1-2
v_call: TRBV28
d_call: TRBD1
cdr3_aa: CASSFLPGQPNYGYTF
cdr3_nt: TGTGCCAGCAGTTTCCTACCGGGACAGCCTAACTATGGCTACACCTTC

clone_size: .
j_call: TRBJ1-1
v_call: TRBV28
d_call: .
cdr3_aa: CATRGGAHTEAFF
cdr3_nt: TGTGCCACCAGGGGAGGGGCGCACACTGAAGCTTTCTTT

clone_size: .
j_call: TRBJ2-7
v_call: TRBV5-1
d_call: TRBD2
cdr3_aa: CASSLVTGGGPAYEQYF
cdr3_nt: TGCGCCAGCAGCTTGGTTACCGGCGGGGGACCAGCCTACGAGCAGTACTTC

clone_size: .
j_call: TRBJ1-1
v_call: TRBV5-4
d_call: .
cdr3_aa: CASSLAGFAYNTEAFF
cdr3_nt: TGTGCCAGCAGCCTGGCAGGGTTCGCCTATAACACTGAAGCTTTCTTT

clone_size: .
j_call: TRBJ2-1
v_call: TRBV6-1
d_call: TRBD2
cdr3_aa: CASSELAGDNEQFF
cdr3_nt: TGTGCCAGCAGTGAACTAGCGGGGGACAATGAGCAGTTCTTC

clone_size: .
j_call: TRBJ2-1
v_call: TRBV7-9
d_call: TRBD1
cdr3_aa: CATTTGSSYNEQFF
cdr3_nt: TGTGCCACCACGACAGGGAGCTCCTACAATGAGCAGTTCTTC

clone_size: .
j_call: TRBJ2-3
v_call: TRBV19
d_call: TRBD2
cdr3_aa: CASSTYWTSDSSTDTQYF
cdr3_nt: TGTGCCAGTAGTACCTATTGGACTAGCGATTCTAGCACAGATACGCAGTATTTT

clone_size: few
j_call: TRBJ2-7
v_call: TRBV7-9
d_call: .
cdr3_aa: CASSTPGVGVYEQYF
cdr3_nt: TGTGCCAGCAGCACTCCGGGAGTTGGTGTGTACGAGCAGTACTTC

clone_size: .
j_call: TRBJ2-1
v_call: TRBV9
d_call: TRBD2
cdr3_aa: CASSARLAGDDDEQFF
cdr3_nt: TGTGCCAGCAGCGCAAGACTAGCGGGGGATGACGATGAGCAGTTCTTC

clone_size: .
j_call: TRBJ1-2
v_call: TRBV7-9
d_call: TRBD1
cdr3_aa: CASSPSTGGYGYTF
cdr3_nt: TGTGCCAGCAGCCCCTCCACAGGGGGCTATGGCTACACCTTC

clone_size: .
j_call: TRBJ1-1
v_call: TRBV7-6
d_call: .
cdr3_aa: CASSLETGSEAFF
cdr3_nt: TGTGCCAGCAGCTTAGAAACAGGGTCTGAAGCTTTCTTT

clone_size: .
j_call: TRBJ2-5
v_call: TRBV25-1
d_call: TRBD2
cdr3_aa: CAILRGGAQYF
cdr3_nt: TGTGCCATACTCCGCGGGGGGGCCCAGTACTTC

clone_size: .
j_call: TRBJ1-3
v_call: TRBV9
d_call: .
cdr3_aa: CASSDDPRGRSGNTIYF
cdr3_nt: TGTGCCAGCAGCGACGATCCCCGGGGAAGATCTGGAAACACCATATATTTT

clone_size: .
j_call: TRBJ2-1
v_call: TRBV9
d_call: TRBD2
cdr3_aa: CANSVPLAGGNNEQFF
cdr3_nt: TGTGCCAACAGCGTACCCCTGGCGGGGGGGAATAATGAGCAGTTCTTC

clone_size: .
j_call: TRBJ1-6
v_call: TRBV28
d_call: .
cdr3_aa: CASSFSGRDNSPLHF
cdr3_nt: TGTGCCAGCAGTTTCTCAGGCAGAGATAATTCACCCCTCCACTTT

clone_size: .
j_call: TRBJ1-1
v_call: TRBV5-6
d_call: .
cdr3_aa: CASWAGGIGNTEAFF
cdr3_nt: TGTGCCAGCTGGGCTGGGGGCATTGGGAACACTGAAGCTTTCTTT

clone_size: few
j_call: TRBJ2-7
v_call: TRBV6-6
d_call: TRBD2
cdr3_aa: CASSLLAGEYEQYF
cdr3_nt: TGTGCCAGCAGTCTACTAGCGGGAGAATACGAGCAGTACTTC

clone_size: .
j_call: TRBJ1-1
v_call: TRBV5-1
d_call: .
cdr3_aa: CASSPGSGSLTEAFF
cdr3_nt: TGCGCCAGCAGCCCTGGCAGCGGGTCCCTCACTGAAGCTTTCTTT

clone_size: .
j_call: TRBJ1-1
v_call: TRBV19
d_call: .
cdr3_aa: CASSLTAYTEAFF
cdr3_nt: TGTGCCAGTAGTTTGACAGCTTACACTGAAGCTTTCTTT

clone_size: once
j_call: TRBJ2-7
v_call: TRBV27
d_call: .
cdr3_aa: CASSSGGAYEQYF
cdr3_nt: TGTGCCAGCAGTTCCGGGGGAGCCTACGAGCAGTACTTC

clone_size: .
j_call: TRBJ2-7
v_call: TRBV5-1
d_call: TRBD1
cdr3_aa: CASRSGTGYEQYF
cdr3_nt: TGCGCCAGCAGATCTGGGACAGGCTACGAGCAGTACTTC

clone_size: .
j_call: TRBJ1-1
v_call: TRBV6-5
d_call: .
cdr3_aa: CASRTGIEAFF
cdr3_nt: TGTGCCAGCAGAACAGGGATTGAAGCTTTCTTT

clone_size: .
j_call: TRBJ2-7
v_call: TRBV7-9
d_call: TRBD1
cdr3_aa: CASSSIGGQGTAYEQYF
cdr3_nt: TGTGCCAGCAGCTCCATAGGGGGACAGGGGACCGCCTACGAGCAGTACTTC

clone_size: .
j_call: TRBJ1-4
v_call: TRBV21-1
d_call: .
cdr3_aa: CASSKASGGTTNEKLFF
cdr3_nt: TGTGCCAGCAGCAAAGCCTCAGGGGGGACCACTAATGAAAAACTGTTTTTT

clone_size: .
j_call: TRBJ1-1
v_call: TRBV4-2
d_call: TRBD1
cdr3_aa: CASSHGTGSSEAFF
cdr3_nt: TGTGCCAGCAGCCACGGGACAGGGAGTTCTGAAGCTTTCTTT

clone_size: .
j_call: TRBJ2-3
v_call: TRBV6-5
d_call: TRBD1
cdr3_aa: CASSYGQGANTQYF
cdr3_nt: TGTGCCAGCAGTTACGGACAGGGGGCGAATACGCAGTATTTT

clone_size: .
j_call: TRBJ1-1
v_call: TRBV7-2
d_call: .
cdr3_aa: CASSLKMVSDRQAEAFF
cdr3_nt: TGTGCCAGCAGCTTAAAAATGGTCTCCGACCGACAGGCTGAAGCTTTCTTT

clone_size: .
j_call: TRBJ2-5
v_call: TRBV5-1
d_call: .
cdr3_aa: CASSPKSQKETQYF
cdr3_nt: TGCGCCAGCAGCCCAAAATCACAAAAAGAGACCCAGTACTTC

clone_size: few
j_call: TRBJ2-5
v_call: TRBV5-5
d_call: TRBD1
cdr3_aa: CASSPRRQGAEETQYF
cdr3_nt: TGTGCCAGCAGCCCGAGACGGCAGGGGGCCGAAGAGACCCAGTACTTC

clone_size: .
j_call: TRBJ2-2
v_call: TRBV19
d_call: .
cdr3_aa: CASSKFAGNTGELFF
cdr3_nt: TGTGCCAGTAGTAAGTTTGCCGGGAACACCGGGGAGCTGTTTTTT

clone_size: .
j_call: TRBJ1-1
v_call: TRBV5-1
d_call: .
cdr3_aa: CASSLGVAMNTEAFF
cdr3_nt: TGCGCCAGCAGCTTGGGTGTAGCCATGAACACTGAAGCTTTCTTT

clone_size: once
j_call: TRBJ2-7
v_call: TRBV7-6
d_call: TRBD1
cdr3_aa: CASSLVSSGQGVPQYF
cdr3_nt: TGTGCCAGCAGCTTAGTCTCCTCCGGACAGGGTGTGCCGCAGTACTTC